This paragraph covers one TCR beta chain sequence. Its antigen is unknown. Nothing much larger sits one base from this clone, and base qualities are not available. Libraries were prepared through 5' RACE. The reads were generated on an Illumina HiSeq 2500. A second PCR of 7 to 11 cycles was performed with a sample-barcoded 5' primer and a J-beta primer mix. Each TCR beta cDNA molecule received a unique molecular identifier from a template-switch 5' adaptor carrying 12 random nucleotides. At least 3 million CDR3-containing paired-end reads were obtained from each sample. All of the RNA was converted into first-strand cDNA using the Mint cDNA synthesis kit, with a TRBC-specific oligonucleotide serving as the primer. Following uracil-DNA glycosylase treatment, all cDNA underwent a first 18-cycle PCR with the universal primers M1SS and BC2_uni_R. Turning to the authors' computational methods: For normalization, 1 million high-quality reads were randomly selected from each sample, with every read carrying a distinct molecular identifier. Reads with shared molecular identifiers were discarded instead of being binned into consensus sequences. CDR3 identification, clonotype clustering and error correction used MiTCR with a Q25 quality threshold and the strictest error-elimination algorithm. A nonparametric unseen species model with Euler transformation was used to estimate lower-bound total TCR beta diversity. In TCRdb, the public reads were trimmed at Q25 with fastp and aligned with MiXCR, with productive beta chains retained. Every entry covers one CDR3 protein and lists the most common genes and DNA from its rows. In this record, the V and J calls reflect TCRdb's handling and not the investigators' own analysis. For this sample there are about 1,400,000 distinct CDR3 sequences; around 59% appear just once. Together, the top ten hold under 8.5% of the sample.

From the cysteine through the phenylalanine, the CDR3 covers 13 amino acids. This entry keeps only the CDR3 DNA: 39 bases, framed from base 1. CDR1 is given as DFQATT and CDR2 as SNEGSKA, both from the germline V gene (reference sequence). The V end loses 2 bases and the J end loses 0 bases, and a stretch of 4 bases separates them. The data are from a study of blood T cells in healthy people across ages (dated by TCRdb to 2014 to 2015). At the level of the whole study: In model experiments, roughly one uniquely barcoded TCR beta cDNA molecule per two T cells was captured by template switching. Age-related changes in TCR beta repertoire diversity were measured in the study by deep sequencing normalized with unique cDNA molecular identifiers. Donors were grouped into four age groups: young (average roughly 16 years), middle-aged (39), aged (around 66) and long-lived (roughly 80). To avoid experimental bias, donors of different ages were spread randomly across the sequencing lanes. Two additional independent replicas of 1 million unique cDNA reads from the same blood draw were analyzed for two donors (one aged 18 to 30 and one aged 80 or older).

Donors were roughly 40 systemically healthy Caucasian individuals from Russia aged roughly 6 to 90 years. Each donor gave about 9.8 milliliters of peripheral blood, drawn into EDTA-treated Vacutainer tubes. Ficoll-Paque density-gradient centrifugation was used to isolate PBMCs, with at least 6 million obtained per sample. Trizol reagent was used to extract total RNA from PBMCs, with at least 5.5 micrograms per sample. Naive CD45RAhigh/CD27high T cell percentages were measured by flow cytometry on a PBMC aliquot from every donor. Broader findings and caveats from the paper: Conclusive comparison of naive and antigen-experienced compartments was prevented by the profiling of bulk unsorted PBMCs. Estimates of total diversity based on one million sequenced T cells were regarded as lower bounds and as underestimates. A strong correlation was found between observed TCR beta diversity and the percentage of naive T cells measured by flow cytometry. Compared with the aged group, more naive CD4+ T cells, fewer expanded clones and increased TCR diversity were shown by the long-lived group, suggesting age selection. As age increased, observed TCR beta diversity per million T cells dropped in a roughly linear way, and a significant reduction was already evident by age 40. Donor CMV infection status was unknown, potentially confounding age-related changes in expanded clonotypes.

The TCR was taken from a man younger than 35 in good health. The V and J segments used are TRBV20-1 and TRBJ2-2; too little of a D gene remains to name it. Specimen: blood. CDR3 sequence: CSARPANTGELFF. In nucleotides, the sequence is TGCAGTGCTAGACCCGCGAACACCGGGGAGCTGTTTTTT.